This paragraph reports one T cell receptor (beta chain). No antigen is known for it. V shed 7 bases and J shed 0 bases, with 10 bases lying between them. The CDR3 has 14 amino acids. Germline lookup yields CDR1 LNHDA and CDR2 SQIVND (reference sequence). The data stem from a study of cytomegalovirus exposure and HLA in healthy donors. Study in general: Samples from HLA-typed donors yielded about 85 million unique TCRs in an early data release. Overall study findings and caveats: Accurate HLA-A and HLA-B prediction from TCR beta sequences was reported for most subjects.

It was with 60 Vbeta and 13 Jbeta primers that the PCR ran. Sequenced by immunoSEQ multiplex PCR; TCRdb stores in-frame clones only, minus some. This repertoire shows nearly 95,000 clones, approximately 7.7% found once; its top ten account for under 3%. The sequencing sample was made of PBMCs. This TCR was sampled from a man in his fifties in good health and CMV-seronegative. The gene calls are TRBV19 and TRBJ1-5; D is perhaps TRBD1 (6 bases). The DNA of the CDR3 is TGTGCCAGTACGGACAGTTATAGCAATCAGCCCCAGCATTTT. Translation gives CASTDSYSNQPQHF.